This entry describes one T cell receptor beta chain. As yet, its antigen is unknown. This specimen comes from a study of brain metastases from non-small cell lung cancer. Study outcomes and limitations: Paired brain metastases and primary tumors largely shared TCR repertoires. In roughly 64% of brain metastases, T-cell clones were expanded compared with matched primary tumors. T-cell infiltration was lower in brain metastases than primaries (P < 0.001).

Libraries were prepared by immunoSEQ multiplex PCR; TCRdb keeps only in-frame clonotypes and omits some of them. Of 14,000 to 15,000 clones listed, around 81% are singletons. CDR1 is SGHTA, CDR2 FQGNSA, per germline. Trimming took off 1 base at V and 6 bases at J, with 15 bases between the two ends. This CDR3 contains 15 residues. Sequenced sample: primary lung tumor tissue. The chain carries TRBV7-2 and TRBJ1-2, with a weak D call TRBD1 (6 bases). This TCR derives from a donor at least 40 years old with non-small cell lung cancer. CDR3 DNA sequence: TGTGCCAGCAGCTTAGGGGTAGGGGGAAGTCATGGCTACACCTTC. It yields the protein CASSLGVGGSHGYTF. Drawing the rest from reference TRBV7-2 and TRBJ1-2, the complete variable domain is GAGVSQSPSNKVTEKGKDVELRCDPISGHTALYWYRQSLGQGLEFLIYFQGNSAPDKSGLPSDRFSAERTGGSVSTLTIQRTQQEDSAVYLCASSLGVGGSHGYTFGSGTRLTVV.